The T cell receptor (beta chain) under discussion was sequenced for a study of T cell changes during pregnancy in multiple sclerosis. Germline V gene data show CDR1 as SGHRS and CDR2 as YFSETQ. The CDR3 length is 16 residues. The ends were cut back, 4 bases at V and 3 bases at J, with 18 bases in the middle. Data came from immunoSEQ multiplex PCR; TCRdb stores just in-frame clones and leaves some out. The sample has 55,000 to 85,000 clones, over 85% seen once; the top ten hold 1.5% to 2.5%. This sequence was found in a female donor with multiple sclerosis, enrolled in a pregnancy study. The J gene is TRBJ2-3, the V gene TRBV5-1; possibly TRBD2 for D (6 bases). Sequencing was performed on peripheral blood, taken in the second trimester of pregnancy. The CDR3 DNA reads as TGCGCCAGCAGCGACCCTCTAGCGCGAGGGACAGATACGCAGTATTTT. Protein product: CASSDPLARGTDTQYF.